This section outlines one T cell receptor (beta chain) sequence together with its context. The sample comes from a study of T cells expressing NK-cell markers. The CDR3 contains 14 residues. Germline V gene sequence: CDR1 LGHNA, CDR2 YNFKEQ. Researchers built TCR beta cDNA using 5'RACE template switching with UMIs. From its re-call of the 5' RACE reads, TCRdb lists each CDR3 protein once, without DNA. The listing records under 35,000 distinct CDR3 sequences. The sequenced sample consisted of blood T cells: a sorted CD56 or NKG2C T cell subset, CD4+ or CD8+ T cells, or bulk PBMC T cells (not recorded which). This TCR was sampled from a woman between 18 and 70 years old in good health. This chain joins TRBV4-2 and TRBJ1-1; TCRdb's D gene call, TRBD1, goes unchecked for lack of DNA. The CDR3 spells CASSQKEGATEAFF.